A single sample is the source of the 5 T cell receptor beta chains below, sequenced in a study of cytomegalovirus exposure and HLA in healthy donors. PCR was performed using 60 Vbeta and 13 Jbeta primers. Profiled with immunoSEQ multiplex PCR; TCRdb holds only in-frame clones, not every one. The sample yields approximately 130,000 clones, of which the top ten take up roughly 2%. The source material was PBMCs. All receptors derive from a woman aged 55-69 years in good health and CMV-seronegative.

CDR3: CASSLRQGGNEQFF. The CDR3 bases are TGCGCCAGCAGCCTCCGACAGGGGGGCAATGAGCAGTTCTTC. The chain uses TRBV4-1 and TRBJ2-1; 9 bases map to TRBD1. The V segment lost 4 bases and the J segment 6 bases; nucleotides outside the gene matches: 4. CDR1 MGHRA and CDR2 YSYEKL come from the germline V gene. The CDR3 runs 14 residues.

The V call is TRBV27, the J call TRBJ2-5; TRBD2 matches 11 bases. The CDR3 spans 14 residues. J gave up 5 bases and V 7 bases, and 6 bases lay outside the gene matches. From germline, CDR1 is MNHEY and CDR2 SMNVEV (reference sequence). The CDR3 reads CASKRLAGFETQYF. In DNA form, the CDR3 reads TGTGCCAGCAAGCGACTAGCGGGATTTGAGACCCAGTACTTC.

The CDR3 DNA is TGTGCCAGCACCCATCCGGGTGCAAATTCACCCCTCCACTTT. This translates into CASTHPGANSPLHF. The V call is TRBV27, the J call TRBJ1-6; D not resolved. The germline CDR1 and CDR2 sequences are MNHEY and SMNVEV (reference sequence). V shed 7 bases and J shed 7 bases, with 14 bases lying between them. The CDR3 consists of 14 residues.

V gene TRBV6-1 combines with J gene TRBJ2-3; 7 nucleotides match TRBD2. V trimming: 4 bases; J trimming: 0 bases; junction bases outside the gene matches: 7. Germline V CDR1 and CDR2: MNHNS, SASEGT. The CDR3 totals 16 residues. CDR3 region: CASSVWASGSTDTQYF. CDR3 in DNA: TGTGCCAGCAGTGTTTGGGCTAGCGGAAGCACAGATACGCAGTATTTT.

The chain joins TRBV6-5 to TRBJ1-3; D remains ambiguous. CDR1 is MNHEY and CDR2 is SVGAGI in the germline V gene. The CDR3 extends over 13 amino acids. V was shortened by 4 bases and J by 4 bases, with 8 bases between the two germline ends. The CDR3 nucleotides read TGTGCCAGCAGTTTTGGCCGAGGAAACACCATATATTTT. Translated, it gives CASSFGRGNTIYF.